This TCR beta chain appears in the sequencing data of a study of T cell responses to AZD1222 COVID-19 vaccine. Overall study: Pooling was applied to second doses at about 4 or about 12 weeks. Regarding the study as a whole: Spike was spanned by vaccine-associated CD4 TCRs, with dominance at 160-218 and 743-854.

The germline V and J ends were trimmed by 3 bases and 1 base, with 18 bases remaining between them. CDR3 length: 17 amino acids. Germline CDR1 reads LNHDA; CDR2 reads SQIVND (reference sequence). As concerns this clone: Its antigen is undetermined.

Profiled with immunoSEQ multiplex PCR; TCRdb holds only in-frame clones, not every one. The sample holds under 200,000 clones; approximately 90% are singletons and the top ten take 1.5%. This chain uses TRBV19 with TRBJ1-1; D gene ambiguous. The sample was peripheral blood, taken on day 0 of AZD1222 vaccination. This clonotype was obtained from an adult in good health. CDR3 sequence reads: CASSIPKGVRSNTEAFF. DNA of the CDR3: TGTGCCAGTAGTATCCCCAAGGGTGTCCGCTCGAACACTGAAGCTTTCTTT.